What follows is one T cell receptor (beta chain) and its context. The germline CDR1 and CDR2 sequences are MGHDK and SYGVNS. This CDR3 region has 18 residues. The J segment lost 6 bases and the V segment lost 1 base, leaving 17 bases of the junction unmatched. The data originate from a study of T cells in lung cancer brain metastases. Clones were read by immunoSEQ multiplex PCR, and TCRdb kept only the in-frame ones, dropping some. The data show approximately 1,000 clones, around 87% seen once. The sample taken for sequencing was tumor tissue from the primary lung tumor. This TCR was recovered from a woman aged 50 to 60 with non-small cell lung cancer. The V and J genes are TRBV25-1 and TRBJ2-7; 8 nucleotides agree with TRBD2. CDR3 amino acids: CASSESSRVGLVPAEQYF. CDR3 coding DNA: TGTGCCAGCAGTGAATCCTCACGAGTGGGACTAGTTCCTGCCGAGCAGTACTTC.